This entry describes one TCR beta chain. This record belongs to a study of shared T cell receptors in the human thymus. Trimming pared 4 bases from V and 6 bases from J, leaving 15 bases between. CDR3 length equals 13 residues. CDR1 GTSNPN and CDR2 SVGIG come from the germline V gene (reference sequence). The data were produced by immunoSEQ multiplex PCR, yet TCRdb's version contains in-frame clones alone and is incomplete. Of some 400,000 clones listed, just under 95% are singletons. The sequence derives from a human donor. V usage is TRBV30 and J usage is TRBJ1-2; D may be TRBD1 (6 bases). Sequencing was carried out using thymocytes. CDR3 DNA: TGTGCCTGGATGTCGGGGGCGGAGGATGGCTACACCTTC. Translated: CAWMSGAEDGYTF.